Listed below are T cell receptor beta chains from one sample, sequenced in a study of lymphopenia after photon versus proton radiotherapy. Measured with immunoSEQ multiplex PCR; TCRdb has only the in-frame clones, and not every one. Of about 24,000 clones detected, around four fifths appear once; the ten largest clones hold 21%. The sequencing used peripheral blood, collected from a patient treated with proton-based radiotherapy. These receptors originate from a woman in her 70s with pancreatic cancer. The CDR3 runs from the conserved cysteine through the conserved F or W. The D gene is left open where the match is weak. Where a row states a size, it is once, few, many or the class of an expanded clone; other rows omit it.

>TRBV7-9|-|TRBJ2-1|-
CASSFIRDNEQFF
TGTGCCAGCAGCTTCATCCGAGACAATGAGCAGTTCTTC
>TRBV29-1|TRBD2|TRBJ2-2|-
CSVEGRERHTGELFF
TGCAGCGTTGAGGGGCGGGAGAGGCACACCGGGGAGCTGTTTTTT
>TRBV6-1|-|TRBJ1-3|-
CASSEATGNTIYF
TGTGCCAGCAGTGAAGCGACAGGAAACACCATATATTTT
>TRBV28|-|TRBJ1-1|-
CASSKLFMNTEAFF
TGTGCCAGCAGTAAGCTTTTTATGAACACTGAAGCTTTCTTT
>TRBV5-1|-|TRBJ2-7|-
CASSAGQTTSYEQYF
TGCGCCAGCAGCGCAGGACAGACGACCTCCTACGAGCAGTACTTC
>TRBV2|-|TRBJ2-1|-
CASSVSTISYNEQFF
TGTGCCAGCAGTGTGTCGACTATCTCCTACAATGAGCAGTTCTTC
>TRBV30|-|TRBJ1-3|-
CAWSLGGNLHTIYF
TGTGCCTGGAGCCTAGGGGGGAACCTTCACACCATATATTTT
>TRBV28|TRBD2|TRBJ2-5|once
CASRIAGAWETQYF
TGTGCCAGCAGAATAGCGGGAGCCTGGGAGACCCAGTACTTC
>TRBV7-2|-|TRBJ2-4|few
CASSWREGVNIQYF
TGTGCCAGCAGCTGGAGGGAGGGGGTAAACATTCAGTACTTC
>TRBV5-1|-|TRBJ1-4|-
CASSLSDGGREKLFF
TGCGCCAGCAGCCTTTCGGACGGCGGTAGAGAAAAACTGTTTTTT
>TRBV27|-|TRBJ2-2|-
CASSLEGRTGELFF
TGTGCCAGCAGTTTAGAGGGGCGCACCGGGGAGCTGTTTTTT
>TRBV9|-|TRBJ1-3|-
CASSQQVMGASSGNTIYF
TGTGCCAGCAGCCAACAGGTAATGGGGGCAAGCTCTGGAAACACCATATATTTT
>TRBV5-8|-|TRBJ1-4|-
CASSSRPTEKLFF
TGTGCCAGCAGCTCGCGACCTACTGAAAAACTGTTTTTT
>TRBV29-1|-|TRBJ2-3|-
CSVEGGWASKDTQYF
TGCAGCGTTGAAGGAGGTTGGGCTAGCAAAGATACGCAGTATTTT
>TRBV7-2|-|TRBJ1-2|once
CASSQRGGFGGYTF
TGTGCCAGCAGCCAGAGGGGAGGGTTTGGCGGCTACACCTTC
>TRBV10-1|-|TRBJ1-5|-
CASLRGNNQPQHF
TGCGCCAGCTTACGAGGGAATAATCAGCCCCAGCATTTT
>TRBV28|-|TRBJ2-3|-
CASSFGNRPSGTDTQYF
TGTGCCAGCAGTTTTGGGAACAGGCCTTCTGGCACAGATACGCAGTATTTT
>TRBV4-3|-|TRBJ2-2|-
CASSWAPDTGELFF
TGCGCCAGCAGCTGGGCGCCAGACACCGGGGAGCTGTTTTTT
>TRBV7-2|TRBD1|TRBJ2-7|-
CASSFRQGPSEQYF
TGTGCCAGCAGCTTCCGACAGGGACCCAGCGAGCAGTACTTC
>TRBV14|-|TRBJ2-7|-
CASSQGRVVRDYEQYF
TGTGCCAGCAGCCAAGGACGCGTAGTCAGGGACTACGAGCAGTACTTC
>TRBV14|-|TRBJ2-3|-
CASSQVMGGSADTQYF
TGTGCCAGCAGCCAAGTTATGGGGGGCTCGGCAGATACGCAGTATTTT
>TRBV2|-|TRBJ2-7|once
CASSTNYEQYF
TGTGCCAGCAGCACAAACTACGAGCAGTACTTC
>TRBV5-8|TRBD1|TRBJ1-2|once
CASSLGGTGANYGYTF
TGTGCCAGCAGCTTGGGAGGGACAGGGGCCAACTATGGCTACACCTTC
>TRBV18|-|TRBJ2-6|-
CASSLDSTGANVLTF
TGTGCCAGCTCACTCGACAGTACCGGGGCCAACGTCCTGACTTTC
>TRBV5-1|TRBD1|TRBJ1-4|-
CASSPGQGVLNEKLFF
TGCGCCAGCAGCCCTGGACAGGGCGTATTAAATGAAAAACTGTTTTTT
>TRBV4-1|-|TRBJ2-2|-
CASSQDNTNTGELFF
TGCGCCAGCAGCCAAGACAATACGAACACCGGGGAGCTGTTTTTT
>TRBV28|-|TRBJ2-6|-
CASTSSGANVLTF
TGTGCCAGCACCAGCTCTGGGGCCAACGTCCTGACTTTC
>TRBV6-1|TRBD2|TRBJ2-2|-
CASSERASGSTGELFF
TGTGCCAGCAGTGAAAGGGCTAGCGGGAGTACCGGGGAGCTGTTTTTT
>TRBV4-2|-|TRBJ2-3|-
CASSQGGARPGMDTQYF
TGTGCCAGCAGCCAAGGGGGAGCGCGTCCCGGAATGGATACGCAGTATTTT
>TRBV4-1|TRBD2|TRBJ2-3|-
CASSQPSGTDTQYF
TGCGCCAGCAGCCAACCTAGCGGGACGGATACGCAGTATTTT
>TRBV7-9|TRBD1|TRBJ2-7|-
CASSLDRGSEQYF
TGTGCCAGCAGCTTAGACAGGGGAAGCGAGCAGTACTTC
>TRBV12-2|-|TRBJ2-7|-
CASRLGPGHNYEQYF
TGTGCAAGTCGCTTAGGGCCGGGACACAACTACGAGCAGTACTTC
>TRBV4-3|TRBD2|TRBJ2-3|-
CASSQRPAGTSTDTQYF
TGCGCCAGCAGCCAACGCCCAGCGGGGACTAGCACAGATACGCAGTATTTT
>TRBV9|TRBD2|TRBJ2-3|once
CASSETGLAGVGDTQYF
TGTGCCAGCAGCGAAACGGGACTAGCGGGAGTGGGAGATACGCAGTATTTT
>TRBV5-1|-|TRBJ2-7|-
CASSLSQYYEQYF
TGCGCCAGCAGCTTAAGCCAGTACTACGAGCAGTACTTC
>TRBV14|-|TRBJ2-3|-
CASSHSPDTQYF
TGTGCCAGCAGCCACTCCCCAGATACGCAGTATTTT
>TRBV4-1|-|TRBJ1-5|-
CASSQDGRHSNQPQHF
TGCGCCAGCAGCCAAGATGGTAGGCATAGCAATCAGCCCCAGCATTTT
>TRBV14|TRBD1|TRBJ1-6|-
CASSPGQGSLNYNSPLHF
TGTGCCAGCAGTCCGGGACAGGGATCTTTAAACTATAATTCACCCCTCCACTTT
>TRBV7-2|-|TRBJ1-6|-
CASTLSLTTGSPLHF
TGTGCCAGCACCCTATCATTGACGACTGGTTCACCCCTCCACTTT
>TRBV9|TRBD1|TRBJ1-1|-
CASSPGGQGGRTEAFF
TGTGCCAGCAGCCCAGGGGGACAGGGGGGACGAACTGAAGCTTTCTTT
>TRBV2|TRBD2|TRBJ2-1|-
CASIPSGLAGDNEQFF
TGTGCCAGCATCCCTTCCGGGCTAGCGGGAGACAATGAGCAGTTCTTC
>TRBV15|-|TRBJ2-7|few
CATSAPGRSYEQYF
TGTGCCACCAGCGCTCCTGGACGGAGCTACGAGCAGTACTTC
>TRBV14|-|TRBJ1-1|-
CASSQLRGVYTEAFF
TGTGCCAGCAGCCAACTCAGAGGCGTATACACTGAAGCTTTCTTT
>TRBV5-1|-|TRBJ1-1|-
CASSLDPTPTEAFF
TGCGCCAGCAGCTTGGATCCGACACCCACTGAAGCTTTCTTT
>TRBV27|-|TRBJ2-3|-
CASSSPGRGRTKDTQYF
TGTGCCAGCAGTTCCCCCGGTCGGGGGCGGACAAAAGATACGCAGTATTTT
>TRBV5-1|-|TRBJ2-3|-
CASSSYDPTDTQYF
TGCGCCAGCAGCTCCTACGACCCCACAGATACGCAGTATTTT
>TRBV28|TRBD1|TRBJ1-2|-
CASSQGQVSNTHGYTF
TGTGCCAGCAGTCAGGGACAGGTCTCTAACACTCATGGCTACACCTTC
>TRBV11-1|-|TRBJ2-7|once
CASSLGRGTFSYEQYF
TGTGCCAGCAGCTTAGGTCGCGGGACATTCTCCTACGAGCAGTACTTC
>TRBV14|-|TRBJ2-7|few
CASSQALKTEQYF
TGTGCCAGCAGCCAAGCCCTCAAGACGGAGCAGTACTTC
>TRBV10-2|-|TRBJ1-1|-
CASSPTNTEAFF
TGCGCCAGCAGTCCCACGAACACTGAAGCTTTCTTT
>TRBV30|TRBD2|TRBJ2-1|-
CACTGTSDQNEQFF
TGTGCTTGTACCGGGACTAGCGACCAGAATGAGCAGTTCTTC
>TRBV28|-|TRBJ1-3|-
CASSVALSGNTIYF
TGTGCCAGCAGTGTAGCTTTATCGGGAAACACCATATATTTT
>TRBV5-1|-|TRBJ1-5|-
CASSVEGVQPQHF
TGCGCCAGCAGCGTCGAAGGAGTTCAGCCCCAGCATTTT